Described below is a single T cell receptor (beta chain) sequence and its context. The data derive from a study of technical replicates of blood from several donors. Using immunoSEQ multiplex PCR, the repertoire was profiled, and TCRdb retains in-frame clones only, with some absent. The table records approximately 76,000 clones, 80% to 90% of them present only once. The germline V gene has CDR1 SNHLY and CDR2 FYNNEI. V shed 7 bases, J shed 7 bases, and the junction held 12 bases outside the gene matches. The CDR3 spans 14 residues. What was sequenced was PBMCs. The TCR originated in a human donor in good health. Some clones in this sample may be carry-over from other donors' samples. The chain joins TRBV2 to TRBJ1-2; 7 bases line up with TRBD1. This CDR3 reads CASTQQGFLSGYTF. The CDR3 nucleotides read TGTGCCAGCACCCAACAGGGGTTCTTGAGTGGCTACACCTTC.